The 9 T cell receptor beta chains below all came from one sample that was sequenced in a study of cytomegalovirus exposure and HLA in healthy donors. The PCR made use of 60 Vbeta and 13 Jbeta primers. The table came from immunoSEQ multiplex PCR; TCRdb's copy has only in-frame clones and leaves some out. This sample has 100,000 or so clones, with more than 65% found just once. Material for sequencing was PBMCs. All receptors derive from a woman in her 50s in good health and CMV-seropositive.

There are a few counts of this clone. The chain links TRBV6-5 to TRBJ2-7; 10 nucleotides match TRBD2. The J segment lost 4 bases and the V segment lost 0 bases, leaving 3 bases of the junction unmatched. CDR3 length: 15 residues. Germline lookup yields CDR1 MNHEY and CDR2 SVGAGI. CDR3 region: CASSYSSGGAYEQYF. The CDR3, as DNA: TGTGCCAGCAGTTACTCGAGCGGGGGGGCTTACGAGCAGTACTTC.

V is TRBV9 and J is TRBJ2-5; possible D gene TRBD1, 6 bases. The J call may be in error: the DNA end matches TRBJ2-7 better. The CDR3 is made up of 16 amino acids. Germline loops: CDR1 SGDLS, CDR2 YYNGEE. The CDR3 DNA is TGTGCCAGCAGCGCTAGACTCGGGACACCACCCTACGAGCAGTACTTC. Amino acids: CASSARLGTPPYEQYF.

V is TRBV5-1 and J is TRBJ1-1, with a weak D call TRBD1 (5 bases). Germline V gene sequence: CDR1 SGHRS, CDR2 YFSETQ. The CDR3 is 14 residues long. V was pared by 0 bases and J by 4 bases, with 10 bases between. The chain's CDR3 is CASSLDFGGTEAFF. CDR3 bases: TGCGCCAGCAGCTTGGATTTCGGGGGCACTGAAGCTTTCTTT.

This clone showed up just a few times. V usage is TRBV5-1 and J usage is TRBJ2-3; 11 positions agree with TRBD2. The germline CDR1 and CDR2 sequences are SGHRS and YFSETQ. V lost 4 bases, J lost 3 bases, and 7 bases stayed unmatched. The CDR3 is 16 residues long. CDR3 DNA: TGCGCCAGCAGCGTGAGGTCTAGCGGGGGGACAGATACGCAGTATTTT. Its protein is CASSVRSSGGTDTQYF. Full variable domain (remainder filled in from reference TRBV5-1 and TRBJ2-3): KAGVTQTPRYLIKTRGQQVTLSCSPISGHRSVSWYQQTPGQGLQFLFEYFSETQRNKGNFPGRFSGRQFSNSRSEMNVSTLELGDSALYLCASSVRSSGGTDTQYFGPGTRLTVL.

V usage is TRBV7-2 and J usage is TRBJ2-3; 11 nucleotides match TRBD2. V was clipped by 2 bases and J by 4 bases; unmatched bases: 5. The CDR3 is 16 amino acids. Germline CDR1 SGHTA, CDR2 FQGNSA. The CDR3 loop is CASSLLLAGGADTQYF. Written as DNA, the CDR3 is TGTGCCAGCAGCTTACTCCTAGCGGGGGGCGCAGATACGCAGTATTTT.

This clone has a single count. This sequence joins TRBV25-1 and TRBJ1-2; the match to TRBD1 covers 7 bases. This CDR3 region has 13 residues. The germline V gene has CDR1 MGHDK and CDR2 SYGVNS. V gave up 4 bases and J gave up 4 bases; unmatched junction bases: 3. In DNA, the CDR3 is TGTGCCAGCAGTGGAGGACAGGCCTATGGCTACACCTTC. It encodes CASSGGQAYGYTF.

CDR3 sequence (DNA): TGCAGCGTAGGACTAGCGGGGCACACCGGGGAGCTGTTTTTT. It specifies CSVGLAGHTGELFF. The chain carries TRBV29-1 and TRBJ2-2; the match to TRBD2 covers 12 bases. Germline lookup yields CDR1 SQVTM and CDR2 ANQGSEA. The V segment lost 6 bases and the J segment 3 bases; nucleotides outside the gene matches: 2. This CDR3 comprises 14 residues.

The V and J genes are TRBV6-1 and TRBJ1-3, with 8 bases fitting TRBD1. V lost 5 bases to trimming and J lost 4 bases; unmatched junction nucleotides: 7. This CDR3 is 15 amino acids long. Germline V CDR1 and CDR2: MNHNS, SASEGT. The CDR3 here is CASSPSQGAGNTIYF. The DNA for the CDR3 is TGTGCCAGCAGTCCCTCCCAGGGGGCCGGAAACACCATATATTTT.

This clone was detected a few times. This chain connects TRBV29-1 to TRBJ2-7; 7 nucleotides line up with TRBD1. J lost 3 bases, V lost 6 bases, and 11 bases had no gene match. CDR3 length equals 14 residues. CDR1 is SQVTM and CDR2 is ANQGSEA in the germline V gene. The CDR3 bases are TGCAGCGTCTCTGACGGACAGGCGGACTACGAGCAGTACTTC. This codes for CSVSDGQADYEQYF.